This T cell receptor beta chain originates from a study of T cell responses to AZD1222 COVID-19 vaccine. Concerning this clone: What it binds is unknown.

Here immunoSEQ multiplex PCR was the method, and the copy in TCRdb shows in-frame clones only, minus some. This table has about 150,000 clones, roughly 88% appearing once. With 4 bases clipped from V and 5 bases from J, the junction kept 8 bases outside the gene matches. There are 16 residues in the CDR3. Germline V CDR1 and CDR2: MNHNS, SASEGT. Study observations and caveats: Repertoires in all cases were sampled only once the peak T cell response had passed.

Here the sequenced sample was peripheral blood, taken on day 0 of AZD1222 vaccination. The chain employs TRBV6-1 and TRBJ1-1; 12 nucleotides line up with TRBD1. The origin of this receptor is an adult in good health. CDR3 in amino acids: CASSGPGQGAWTEAFF. The DNA for the CDR3 is TGTGCCAGCAGTGGCCCGGGACAGGGGGCGTGGACTGAAGCTTTCTTT.